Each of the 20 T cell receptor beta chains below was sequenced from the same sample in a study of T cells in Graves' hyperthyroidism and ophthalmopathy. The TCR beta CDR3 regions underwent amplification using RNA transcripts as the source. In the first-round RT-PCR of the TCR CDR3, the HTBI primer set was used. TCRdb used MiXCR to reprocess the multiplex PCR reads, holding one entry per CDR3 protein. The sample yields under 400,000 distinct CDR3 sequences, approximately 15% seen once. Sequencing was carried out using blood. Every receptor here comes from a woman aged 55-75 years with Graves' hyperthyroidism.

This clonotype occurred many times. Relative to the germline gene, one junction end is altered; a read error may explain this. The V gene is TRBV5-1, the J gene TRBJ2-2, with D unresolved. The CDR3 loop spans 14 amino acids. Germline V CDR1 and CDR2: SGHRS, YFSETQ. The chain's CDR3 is CASSLGPNTGELFF. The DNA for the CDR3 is TGTGCCAGCAGCTTAGGTCCGAACACCGGGGAGCTGTTTTTT.

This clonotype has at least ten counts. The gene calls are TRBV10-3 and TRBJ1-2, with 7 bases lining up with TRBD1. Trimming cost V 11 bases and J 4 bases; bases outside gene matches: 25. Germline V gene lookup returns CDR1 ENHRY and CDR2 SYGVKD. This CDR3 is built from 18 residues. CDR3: CASKGETGTVSNLYGYTF. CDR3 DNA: TGTGCCTCCAAGGGAGAGACCGGGACAGTTTCAAACCTCTATGGCTACACCTTC.

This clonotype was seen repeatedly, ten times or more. CDR3 amino acids: CATAMAGEETQYF. Here the CDR3 DNA reads TGTGCCACCGCTATGGCAGGGGAGGAGACCCAGTACTTC. This chain links TRBV10-3 with TRBJ2-5; perhaps TRBD1 as D (6 bases). The CDR3 sequence is 13 residues long. Germline V CDR1 and CDR2: ENHRY, SYGVKD. V was pared by 10 bases and J by 5 bases, with 17 bases between.

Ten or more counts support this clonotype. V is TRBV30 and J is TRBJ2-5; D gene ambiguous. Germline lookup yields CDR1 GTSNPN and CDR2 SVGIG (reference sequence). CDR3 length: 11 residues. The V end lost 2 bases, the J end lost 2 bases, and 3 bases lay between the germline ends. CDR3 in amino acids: CAWSRQETQYF. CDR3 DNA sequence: TGTGCCTGGAGTCGACAAGAGACCCAGTACTTC.

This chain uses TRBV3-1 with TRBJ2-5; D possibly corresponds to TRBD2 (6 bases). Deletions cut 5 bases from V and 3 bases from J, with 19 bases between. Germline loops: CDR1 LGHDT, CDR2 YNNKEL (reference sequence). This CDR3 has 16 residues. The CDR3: CASSSYGTAGKETQYF. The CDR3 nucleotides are TGTGCCAGCAGCTCCTACGGCACGGCGGGGAAAGAGACCCAGTACTTC.

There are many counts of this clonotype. The CDR3: CSARERVGGAQYF. In nucleotides, the CDR3 is TGCAGTGCTAGAGAAAGGGTGGGCGGGGCGCAGTATTTT. The gene calls are TRBV20-1 and TRBJ2-3; D is possibly TRBD2 (6 bases). V was pared by 0 bases and J by 10 bases, with 14 bases between. The CDR3 extends over 13 amino acids. Looked up from germline, CDR1 is DFQATT and CDR2 is SNEGSKA (reference sequence).

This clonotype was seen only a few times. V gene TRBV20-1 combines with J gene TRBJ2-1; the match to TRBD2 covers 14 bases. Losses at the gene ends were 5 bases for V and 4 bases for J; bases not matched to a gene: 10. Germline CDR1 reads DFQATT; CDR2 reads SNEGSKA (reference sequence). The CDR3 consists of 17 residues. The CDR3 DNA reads TGCAGTGCTGGACTAGCGGGAGGCTCCTCCGATTACAATGAGCAGTTCTTC. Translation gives CSAGLAGGSSDYNEQFF.

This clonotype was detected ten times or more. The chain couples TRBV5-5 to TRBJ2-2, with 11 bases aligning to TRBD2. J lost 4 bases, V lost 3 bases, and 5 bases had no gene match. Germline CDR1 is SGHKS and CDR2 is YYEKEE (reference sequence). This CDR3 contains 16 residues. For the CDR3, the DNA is TGTGCCAGCAGCTCTGGACTAGCGGGCCTCACCGGGGAGCTGTTTTTT. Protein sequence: CASSSGLAGLTGELFF.

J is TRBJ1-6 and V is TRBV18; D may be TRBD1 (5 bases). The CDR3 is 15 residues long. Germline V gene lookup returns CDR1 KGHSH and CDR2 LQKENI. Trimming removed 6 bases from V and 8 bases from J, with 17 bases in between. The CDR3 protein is CASSPMETAHSPLHF. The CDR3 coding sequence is TGTGCCAGCTCTCCCATGGAGACAGCACATTCACCCCTCCACTTT.

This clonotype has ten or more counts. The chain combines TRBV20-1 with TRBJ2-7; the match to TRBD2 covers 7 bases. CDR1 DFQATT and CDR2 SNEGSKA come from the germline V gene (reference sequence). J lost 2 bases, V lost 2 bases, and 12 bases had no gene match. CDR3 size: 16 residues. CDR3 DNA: TGCAGTGCTAGACCTCCTCTAGCGGCAGACGCCTACGAGCAGTACTTC. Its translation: CSARPPLAADAYEQYF.

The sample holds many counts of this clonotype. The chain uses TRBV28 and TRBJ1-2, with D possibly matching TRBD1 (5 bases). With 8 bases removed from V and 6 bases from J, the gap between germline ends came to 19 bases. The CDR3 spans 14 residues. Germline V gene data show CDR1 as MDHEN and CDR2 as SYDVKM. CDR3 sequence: CASDRGRGVDGYTF. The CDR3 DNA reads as TGTGCCAGCGATCGGGGCCGGGGTGTGGATGGCTACACCTTC.

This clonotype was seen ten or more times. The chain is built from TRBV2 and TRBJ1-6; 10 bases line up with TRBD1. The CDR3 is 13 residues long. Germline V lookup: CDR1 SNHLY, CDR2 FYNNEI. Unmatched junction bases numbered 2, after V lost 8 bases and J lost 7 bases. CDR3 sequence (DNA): TGTGCCAGCGGGACAGGGGAAAATTCACCCCTCCACTTT. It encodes CASGTGENSPLHF. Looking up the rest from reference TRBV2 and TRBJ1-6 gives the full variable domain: EPEVTQTPSHQVTQMGQEVILRCVPISNHLYFYWYRQILGQKVEFLVSFYNNEISEKSEIFDDQFSVERPDGSNFTLKIRSTKLEDSAMYFCASGTGENSPLHFGNGTRLTVT.

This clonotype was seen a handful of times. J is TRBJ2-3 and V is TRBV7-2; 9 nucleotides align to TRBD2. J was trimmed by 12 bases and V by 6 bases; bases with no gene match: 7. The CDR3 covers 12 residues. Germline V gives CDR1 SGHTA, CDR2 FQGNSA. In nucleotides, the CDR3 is TGTGCCAGCAGGCAGTCTAGCGGGATTCAGTATTTT. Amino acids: CASRQSSGIQYF.

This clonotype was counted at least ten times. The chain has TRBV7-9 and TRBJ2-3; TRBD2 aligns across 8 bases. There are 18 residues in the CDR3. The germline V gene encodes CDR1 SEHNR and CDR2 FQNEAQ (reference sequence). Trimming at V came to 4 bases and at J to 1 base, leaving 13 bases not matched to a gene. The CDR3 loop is CASSSAGLARRGTDTQYF. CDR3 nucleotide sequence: TGTGCCAGCAGCTCCGCCGGACTAGCTCGCAGGGGCACAGATACGCAGTATTTT. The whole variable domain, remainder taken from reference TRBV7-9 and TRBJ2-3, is DTGVSQNPRHKITKRGQNVTFRCDPISEHNRLYWYRQTLGQGPEFLTYFQNEAQLEKSRLLSDRFSAERPKGSFSTLEIQRTEQGDSAMYLCASSSAGLARRGTDTQYFGPGTRLTVL.

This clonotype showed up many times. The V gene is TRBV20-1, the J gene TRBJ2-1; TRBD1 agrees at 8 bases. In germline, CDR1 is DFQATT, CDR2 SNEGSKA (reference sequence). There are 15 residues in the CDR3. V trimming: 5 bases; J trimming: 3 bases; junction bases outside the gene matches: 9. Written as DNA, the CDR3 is TGCAGTGCTCCCTCCACGACAGGGGTCTACAATGAGCAGTTCTTC. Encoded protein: CSAPSTTGVYNEQFF.

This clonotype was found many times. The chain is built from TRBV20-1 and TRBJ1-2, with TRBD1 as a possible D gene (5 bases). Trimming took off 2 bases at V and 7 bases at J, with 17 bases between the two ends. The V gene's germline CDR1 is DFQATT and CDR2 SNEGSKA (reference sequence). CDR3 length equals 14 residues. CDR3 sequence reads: CSARTGPRESGYTF. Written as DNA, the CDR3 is TGCAGTGCTAGAACGGGACCCCGGGAGAGTGGCTACACCTTC.

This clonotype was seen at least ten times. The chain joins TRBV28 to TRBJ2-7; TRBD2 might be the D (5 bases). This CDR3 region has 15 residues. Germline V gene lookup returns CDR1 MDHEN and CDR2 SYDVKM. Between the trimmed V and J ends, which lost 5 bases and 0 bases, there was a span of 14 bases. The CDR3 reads CASSPSSAVSYEQYF. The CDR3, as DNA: TGTGCCAGCAGTCCCAGTTCAGCGGTCTCCTACGAGCAGTACTTC.

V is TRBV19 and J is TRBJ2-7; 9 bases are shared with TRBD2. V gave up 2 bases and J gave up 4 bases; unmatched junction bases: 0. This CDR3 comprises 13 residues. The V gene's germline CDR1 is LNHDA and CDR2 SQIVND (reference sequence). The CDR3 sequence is CASSITSGYEQYF. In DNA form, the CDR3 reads TGTGCCAGTAGTATAACTAGCGGGTACGAGCAGTACTTC.

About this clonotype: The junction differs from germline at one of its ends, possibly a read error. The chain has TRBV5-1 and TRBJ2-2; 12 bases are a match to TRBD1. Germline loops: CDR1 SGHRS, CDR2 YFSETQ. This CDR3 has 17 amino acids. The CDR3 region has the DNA TGTGCCAGCAGCTCCTCGTGGGACAGGGGGCGAACCGGGGAGCTGTTTTTT. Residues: CASSSSWDRGRTGELFF.

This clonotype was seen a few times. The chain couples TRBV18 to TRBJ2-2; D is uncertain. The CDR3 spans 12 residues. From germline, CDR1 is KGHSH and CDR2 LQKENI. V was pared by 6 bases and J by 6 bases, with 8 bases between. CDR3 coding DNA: TGTGCCAGCTCCTCCGAGGCCGGGGAGCTGTTTTTT. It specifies CASSSEAGELFF.